This T cell receptor beta chain derives from a study of blood T cells in healthy people across ages. This CDR3 contains 15 residues. Germline CDR1 and CDR2: SGHTA and FQGNSA. V was trimmed by 1 base and J by 7 bases, leaving 16 bases between them. The sample holds a few counts of this clonotype. With a J-beta primer mix and a sample-barcoded 5' primer, a second PCR ran about 7 to 12 cycles. TCRdb recomputed calls from the 5' RACE reads with MiXCR, one row per CDR3 protein. Of some 1,500,000 distinct CDR3 sequences listed, less than 45% are singletons. The clonotype was recovered from a woman aged 18-35 years in good health. The genes are TRBV7-2 and TRBJ1-2; D gene unclear. Sequencing was performed on blood. The CDR3 is CASSLGTLLWGGYTF. For the CDR3, the DNA is TGTGCCAGCAGCTTAGGGACGCTTCTCTGGGGTGGCTACACCTTC.